This T cell receptor (beta chain) was documented in a study of T cell responses to AZD1222 COVID-19 vaccine. About the study: It was second doses at about 4 or about 12 weeks that were pooled. Study-wide findings and caveats: Spike-specific TCR breadth and depth both grew after two AZD1222 doses. In a largely white British group with more females than males, clonal diversity was possibly underestimated. All repertoire sampling was performed exclusively after the peak T cell response.

To note about this clone: No antigen is known for it.

Profiling relied on immunoSEQ multiplex PCR, and the TCRdb table lists in-frame clones only, not all of them. Of about 120,000 clones in the sample, 85% to 90% were seen once. V lost 2 bases to trimming and J lost 8 bases; unmatched junction nucleotides: 11. Germline V gene data show CDR1 as SGHNT and CDR2 as YYREEE (reference sequence). The CDR3 loop spans 16 amino acids. J is TRBJ2-1 and V is TRBV5-4, with 9 bases identical to TRBD1. The sequencing here drew on peripheral blood, taken on day 0 of AZD1222 vaccination. The source is an adult in good health. The CDR3 sequence: CASSLQGASVGDEQFF. The CDR3 DNA is TGTGCCAGCAGCTTACAGGGGGCCAGTGTAGGGGATGAGCAGTTCTTC.